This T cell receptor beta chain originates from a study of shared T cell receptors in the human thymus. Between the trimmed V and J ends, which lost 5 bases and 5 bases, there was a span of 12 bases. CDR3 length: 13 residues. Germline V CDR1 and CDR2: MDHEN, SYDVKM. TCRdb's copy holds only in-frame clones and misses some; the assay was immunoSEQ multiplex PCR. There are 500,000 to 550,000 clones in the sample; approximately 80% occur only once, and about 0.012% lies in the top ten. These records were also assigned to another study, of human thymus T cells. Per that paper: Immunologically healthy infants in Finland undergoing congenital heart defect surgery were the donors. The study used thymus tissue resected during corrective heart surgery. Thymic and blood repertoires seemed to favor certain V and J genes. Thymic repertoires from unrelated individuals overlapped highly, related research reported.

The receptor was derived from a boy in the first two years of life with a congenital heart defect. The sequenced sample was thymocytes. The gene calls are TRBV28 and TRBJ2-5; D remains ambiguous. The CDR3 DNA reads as TGTGCCAGCAGTGACCCAATCGGGGAGACCCAGTACTTC. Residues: CASSDPIGETQYF. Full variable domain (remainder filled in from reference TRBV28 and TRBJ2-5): DVKVTQSSRYLVKRTGEKVFLECVQDMDHENMFWYRQDPGLGLRLIYFSYDVKMKEKGDIPEGYSVSREKKERFSLILESASTNQTSMYLCASSDPIGETQYFGPGTRLLVL.